The rows below give T cell receptor beta chains drawn from one sample of a study of blood T cell repertoires in COVID-19. Here immunoSEQ multiplex PCR was the method, and the copy in TCRdb shows in-frame clones only, minus some. The profile covers fewer than 200,000 clones, with 70% to 90% appearing a single time and 20% to 25% taken by the ten largest. The sample consisted of peripheral blood. The receptors stem from a man in his fifties or sixties with active or convalescent COVID-19. The CDR3 runs from the conserved cysteine through the conserved F or W. The order of the fields is clone size, D gene, J gene, V gene, CDR3 protein, CDR3 DNA. The D gene is left open where the match is weak. Rows give clone size only sometimes, using once, few, many, or a class for an expanded clone.

- | TRBD1 | TRBJ2-5 | TRBV5-1 | CASRLLGQRQETQYF | TGCGCCAGCAGACTATTGGGACAGCGTCAAGAGACCCAGTACTTC
- | - | TRBJ2-2 | TRBV7-2 | CASSLDFRGGTGELFF | TGTGCCAGCAGCTTAGATTTTCGTGGGGGGACCGGGGAGCTGTTTTTT
- | - | TRBJ1-2 | TRBV7-9 | CASSEEVIYTF | TGTGCCAGCAGCGAAGAGGTTATCTACACCTTC
- | - | TRBJ2-6 | TRBV13 | CASSPLLGLEANVLTF | TGTGCCAGCAGCCCCCTCCTTGGGCTTGAGGCCAACGTCCTGACTTTC
- | - | TRBJ2-3 | TRBV9 | CASSPGDLSDTQYF | TGTGCCAGCAGCCCGGGGGATCTTTCAGATACGCAGTATTTT
- | - | TRBJ1-4 | TRBV19 | CASSIGGEKLFF | TGTGCCAGTAGTATCGGGGGTGAAAAACTGTTTTTT
- | TRBD2 | TRBJ2-7 | TRBV10-1 | CASSERLAGSYEQYF | TGCGCCAGCAGTGAGCGGCTAGCGGGGAGCTACGAGCAGTACTTC
- | - | TRBJ2-7 | TRBV18 | CASSPLAEHYEQYF | TGTGCCAGCTCACCACTAGCGGAGCACTACGAGCAGTACTTC
- | TRBD2 | TRBJ2-7 | TRBV5-1 | CASRPGTSDEQYF | TGCGCCAGCAGGCCCGGGACTAGCGACGAGCAGTACTTC
- | TRBD2 | TRBJ2-5 | TRBV28 | CASSFYGGGQETQYF | TGTGCCAGCAGTTTTTACGGCGGGGGCCAAGAGACCCAGTACTTC
- | - | TRBJ1-5 | TRBV24-1 | CATHPGQCPIGNQPQHF | TGTGCCACCCACCCGGGACAATGCCCTATTGGCAATCAGCCCCAGCATTTT
- | TRBD1 | TRBJ1-2 | TRBV27 | CASSLSPRDRAPYYGYTF | TGTGCCAGCAGTTTATCCCCCCGGGACAGGGCTCCTTACTATGGCTACACCTTC
- | - | TRBJ1-4 | TRBV19 | CATREQPVEKLFF | TGTGCCACCAGAGAACAGCCAGTTGAAAAACTGTTTTTT
- | - | TRBJ1-6 | TRBV5-1 | CASSSGMGGSPLHF | TGCGCCAGCAGCTCAGGGATGGGAGGGTCACCCCTCCACTTT
- | - | TRBJ1-2 | TRBV3-1/TRBV3-2 | CASSQEKGQGNGYTF | TGTGCCAGCAGCCAAGAGAAGGGGCAGGGGAATGGCTACACCTTC
- | - | TRBJ2-7 | TRBV7-3 | CASSPYPTGEQYF | TGTGCCAGCAGCCCTTATCCGACGGGGGAGCAGTACTTC
few | - | TRBJ1-1 | TRBV2 | CASSVLLSLEAFF | TGTGCCAGCAGTGTTCTATTAAGTCTTGAAGCTTTCTTT
- | TRBD1 | TRBJ1-2 | TRBV5-8 | CASTIDRVEGYTF | TGTGCCAGCACCATCGACAGGGTAGAAGGCTACACCTTC
once | - | TRBJ2-5 | TRBV7-9 | CASSLLITKQETQYF | TGTGCCAGCAGCTTACTAATCACCAAACAAGAGACCCAGTACTTC
- | - | TRBJ2-5 | TRBV18 | CASSPGEETQYF | TGTGCCAGCTCACCAGGAGAAGAGACCCAGTACTTC
- | - | TRBJ2-7 | TRBV19 | CASSPPPASGPYEQYF | TGTGCCAGTAGTCCCCCCCCAGCGTCGGGTCCCTACGAGCAGTACTTC
- | TRBD1 | TRBJ2-3 | TRBV5-1 | CASRATGGDTQYF | TGCGCCAGCAGGGCCACAGGGGGCGATACGCAGTATTTT
- | - | TRBJ1-5 | TRBV7-9 | CASSRDGDQPQHF | TGTGCCAGCAGCAGGGACGGGGATCAGCCCCAGCATTTT
- | - | TRBJ2-3 | TRBV1 | CTSSQNRNGTGTDTQYF | TGCACCAGCAGCCAAAATAGAAACGGGACAGGCACAGATACGCAGTATTTT
- | TRBD1 | TRBJ1-1 | TRBV19 | CASRKGDRVGTEAFF | TGTGCCAGTAGAAAGGGGGACAGGGTCGGTACTGAAGCTTTCTTT
- | TRBD2 | TRBJ2-3 | TRBV5-4 | CASSQNGGGGASDTQYF | TGTGCCAGCAGTCAGAATGGTGGCGGGGGGGCGTCGGATACGCAGTATTTT
- | TRBD1 | TRBJ1-2 | TRBV5-1 | CASSLYGQGARGYTF | TGCGCCAGCAGCCTTTACGGACAGGGGGCGCGTGGCTACACCTTC
- | - | TRBJ2-3 | TRBV5-1 | CASSPGQPSTDTQYF | TGCGCCAGCAGTCCCGGACAGCCTAGCACAGATACGCAGTATTTT
- | - | TRBJ1-4 | TRBV18 | CASSPTQTNEKLFF | TGTGCCAGCTCACCAACGCAGACTAATGAAAAACTGTTTTTT
- | TRBD1 | TRBJ1-1 | TRBV7-2 | CASGPGTGLILEAFF | TGTGCCAGCGGCCCCGGGACAGGGCTAATCCTTGAAGCTTTCTTT
- | - | TRBJ2-1 | TRBV5-1 | CAIRPDSLSYNEQFF | TGCGCCATCAGACCCGACTCCCTCTCCTACAATGAGCAGTTCTTC
- | TRBD2 | TRBJ2-2 | TRBV5-1 | CASGQLAGLGTGELFF | TGCGCCAGCGGCCAACTAGCGGGCCTCGGTACCGGGGAGCTGTTTTTT
- | - | TRBJ1-4 | TRBV18 | CASSHSTTNEKLFF | TGTGCCAGCTCACACAGCACAACTAATGAAAAACTGTTTTTT
- | - | TRBJ1-1 | TRBV5-1 | CASSPGVTSGNTEAFF | TGCGCCAGCAGCCCTGGGGTGACGAGCGGGAACACTGAAGCTTTCTTT
- | TRBD1 | TRBJ1-2 | TRBV3-1/TRBV3-2 | CASSSLGTGRWGYTF | TGTGCCAGCAGTTCCTTAGGGACAGGGCGGTGGGGCTACACCTTC
- | TRBD1 | TRBJ2-5 | TRBV7-6 | CASSLGGTGQETQYF | TGTGCCAGCAGCTTAGGGGGGACAGGACAAGAGACCCAGTACTTC
once | TRBD2 | TRBJ2-5 | TRBV5-1 | CASSLGLAGRQETQYF | TGCGCCAGCAGCTTGGGACTAGCGGGGCGACAAGAGACCCAGTACTTC
- | - | TRBJ2-1 | TRBV24-1 | CATSDLIPGSYNEQFF | TGTGCCACCAGTGATTTAATACCCGGCTCCTACAATGAGCAGTTCTTC
- | TRBD2 | TRBJ2-3 | TRBV27 | CASSLWGGGADTQYF | TGTGCCAGCAGTTTATGGGGCGGGGGGGCGGATACGCAGTATTTT
- | TRBD2 | TRBJ2-1 | TRBV10-2 | CASSLTSGGVKEQFF | TGCGCCAGCAGTCTAACTAGCGGGGGGGTAAAGGAGCAGTTCTTC